The 22 T cell receptor beta chains in this list originate from one sample, sequenced in a study of T cell changes during pregnancy in multiple sclerosis. The repertoire was sequenced with immunoSEQ multiplex PCR; TCRdb's copy has only in-frame clones and lacks some. The table records some 42,000 clones, around 90% of them present only once. The material sequenced was CD4+ T cells from peripheral blood mononuclear cells, taken after pregnancy. Every receptor here comes from a female donor with multiple sclerosis, enrolled in a pregnancy study.

This rearrangement joins TRBV5-6 to TRBJ1-2; D not certain. The CDR3 runs to 12 residues. V lost 8 bases to trimming and J lost 2 bases, with 10 bases between them. Germline V gene lookup returns CDR1 SGHDT and CDR2 YYEEEE. The CDR3 loop reads CARGVRNYGYTF. The CDR3 coding sequence is TGTGCCAGGGGAGTCCGGAACTATGGCTACACCTTC.

The chain couples TRBV11-3 to TRBJ2-6, with D maybe TRBD2 (5 bases). The V gene lost 3 bases and the J gene lost 4 bases, with 16 bases spanning the gap. The CDR3 is 17 amino acids. Germline CDR1 is SGHNT and CDR2 is YENEEA. The CDR3 is CASSFEGVGTGANVLTF. Written as DNA, the CDR3 is TGTGCCAGCAGCTTCGAGGGAGTCGGTACAGGGGCCAACGTCCTGACTTTC.

This chain links TRBV5-1 with TRBJ2-5; 7 bases agree with TRBD1. CDR1 SGHRS and CDR2 YFSETQ come from the germline V gene. V trimming: 0 bases; J trimming: 4 bases; junction bases outside the gene matches: 0. The CDR3 loop spans 13 amino acids. The CDR3 loop reads CASSLEGAETQYF. As DNA, the CDR3 is TGCGCCAGCAGCTTGGAGGGGGCAGAGACCCAGTACTTC.

The chain has TRBV6-5 and TRBJ1-1; D gene unclear. Germline CDR1 is MNHEY and CDR2 is SVGAGI. CDR3 length: 13 amino acids. Trimming took off 0 bases at V and 8 bases at J, with 10 bases between the two ends. As DNA, the CDR3 is TGTGCCAGCAGTTACTCTCCCTTGAGGGAAGCTTTCTTT. Translating it yields CASSYSPLREAFF.

V is TRBV9 and J is TRBJ1-1; unclear D gene. V lost 0 bases and J 0 bases, leaving 9 bases between the germline ends. The CDR3 is 15 amino acids. Germline CDR1 and CDR2: SGDLS and YYNGEE. CDR3 in amino acids: CASSVGAGMNTEAFF. CDR3 bases: TGTGCCAGCAGCGTAGGTGCCGGTATGAACACTGAAGCTTTCTTT.

The chain combines TRBV10-3 with TRBJ1-2, with D possibly TRBD1 on 6 matching bases. V lost 9 bases to trimming and J lost 2 bases, with 13 bases between them. This CDR3 comprises 13 residues. CDR1 is ENHRY, CDR2 SYGVKD, per germline. The CDR3 region has the DNA TGTGCCATACAGGGTACGGCGAACTATGGCTACACCTTC. It codes for CAIQGTANYGYTF.

This chain connects TRBV4-2 to TRBJ1-4, with TRBD1 matching over 9 bases. The CDR3 totals 15 residues. J lost 14 bases, V lost 2 bases, and 12 bases had no gene match. The germline CDR1 and CDR2 sequences are LGHNA and YNFKEQ. The DNA of the CDR3 is TGTGCCAGCAGCCAAAGGACAGGGGTTTACGCGGATCTGTTTTTT. Amino acid sequence: CASSQRTGVYADLFF.

This clone was seen only once. V is TRBV5-1 and J is TRBJ1-6; 10 bases are a match to TRBD1. Germline CDR1 reads SGHRS; CDR2 reads YFSETQ. The CDR3 loop spans 14 amino acids. V gave up 4 bases and J gave up 8 bases; unmatched junction bases: 3. The CDR3 protein is CASSLGTGDSPLHF. The CDR3 nucleotides read TGCGCCAGCAGCCTAGGGACAGGGGATTCACCCCTCCACTTT.

This chain links TRBV9 with TRBJ1-1, with D tentatively TRBD1 (6 bases). This CDR3 contains 15 residues. CDR1 SGDLS and CDR2 YYNGEE come from the germline V gene. V lost 3 bases and J lost 5, with 17 bases in between. The CDR3 DNA sequence: TGTGCCAGCAGCGAGGGGGGGACGCCGCGGACTGAAGCTTTCTTT. It encodes CASSEGGTPRTEAFF.

As for this clone: Additional DNA sequences in this sample encode the identical CDR3. The chain employs TRBV7-9 and TRBJ2-3, with a tentative D call TRBD2 (5 bases). The CDR3 extends over 14 amino acids. In germline, CDR1 is SEHNR, CDR2 FQNEAQ (reference sequence). Trimming shortened V by 3 bases and J by 3 bases, and 10 bases separated the two germline ends. The CDR3 sequence: CASSLGAETDTQYF. The CDR3 DNA is TGTGCCAGCAGCTTGGGAGCGGAGACAGATACGCAGTATTTT. Complete variable domain (other parts from reference TRBV7-9 and TRBJ2-3): DTGVSQNPRHKITKRGQNVTFRCDPISEHNRLYWYRQTLGQGPEFLTYFQNEAQLEKSRLLSDRFSAERPKGSFSTLEIQRTEQGDSAMYLCASSLGAETDTQYFGPGTRLTVL.

The table lists this clone with a few counts. This sequence joins TRBV7-2 and TRBJ2-3, with TRBD2 as a possible D gene (5 bases). V was shortened by 1 base and J by 12 bases, with 11 bases between the two germline ends. The V gene's germline CDR1 is SGHTA and CDR2 FQGNSA. This CDR3 has 12 residues. In DNA form, the CDR3 reads TGTGCCAGCAGCTTAGACCGGGGTCTCCAGTATTTT. This codes for CASSLDRGLQYF.

This rearrangement joins TRBV18 to TRBJ1-1; D perhaps matches TRBD1 (6 bases). Trimming removed 2 bases from V and 2 bases from J, with 21 bases in between. The CDR3 totals 18 residues. Germline assignment: CDR1 KGHSH and CDR2 LQKENI. The DNA of the CDR3 is TGTGCCAGCTCACCATATCTATGGCCGGGAGGGGGAAACACTGAAGCTTTCTTT. Protein product: CASSPYLWPGGGNTEAFF.

This rearrangement joins TRBV7-2 to TRBJ2-7; D not resolved. Germline V gene data show CDR1 as SGHTA and CDR2 as FQGNSA. V lost 6 bases, J lost 4 bases, and 7 bases lay in between. The CDR3 consists of 11 residues. CDR3 amino acids: CASSPGYEQYF. CDR3 sequence (DNA): TGTGCCAGCAGTCCGGGTTACGAGCAGTACTTC.

This sequence joins TRBV7-2 and TRBJ1-5; D gene uncertain. Germline CDR1 SGHTA, CDR2 FQGNSA. Trimming took 1 base from V and 2 from J, leaving 15 bases between them. The length of the CDR3 is 17 residues. The CDR3 protein is CASSLVPGWGGNQPQHF. Here the CDR3 DNA reads TGTGCCAGCAGCTTAGTTCCAGGCTGGGGAGGCAATCAGCCCCAGCATTTT.

The rearrangement uses TRBV7-3 and TRBJ2-2; D possibly corresponds to TRBD1 (6 bases). Germline V CDR1 and CDR2: SGHTA, FQGTGA. This CDR3 contains 17 residues. Between the trimmed V and J ends, which lost 4 bases and 2 bases, there was a span of 17 bases. The CDR3 sequence is CASSYPSQGHNTGELFF. CDR3 sequence (DNA): TGTGCCAGCAGCTACCCCTCCCAGGGGCATAACACCGGGGAGCTGTTTTTT. Combining the CDR3 with reference TRBV7-3 and TRBJ2-2 gives the whole variable domain GAGVSQTPSNKVTEKGKYVELRCDPISGHTALYWYRQSLGQGPEFLIYFQGTGAADDSGLPNDRFFAVRPEGSVSTLKIQRTERGDSAVYLCASSYPSQGHNTGELFFGEGSRLTVL.

The chain recombines TRBV10-3 with TRBJ1-6; D is perhaps TRBD1 (5 bases). Trimming cost V 3 bases and J 9 bases, with 15 bases left between them. Germline V gives CDR1 ENHRY, CDR2 SYGVKD. The CDR3 is 15 residues long. CDR3 sequence (DNA): TGTGCCATCAGTGATGATCCAGGGATGGTTTCACCCCTCCACTTT. Residues: CAISDDPGMVSPLHF.

This chain joins TRBV5-1 and TRBJ2-3, with D possibly being TRBD2 (6 bases). The CDR3 sequence is 14 residues long. CDR1 is SGHRS, CDR2 YFSETQ, per germline. Trimming shortened V by 5 bases and J by 4 bases, and 14 bases separated the two germline ends. The CDR3 coding sequence is TGCGCCAGCAGACACCCCGGGACTTCAGATACGCAGTATTTT. Protein: CASRHPGTSDTQYF.

The CDR3 sequence: CASSAYTGSQGYGYTF. The DNA of the CDR3 is TGTGCCAGCTCAGCATATACAGGGTCTCAGGGCTATGGCTACACCTTC. The chain is built from TRBV18 and TRBJ1-2, with a possible D match to TRBD1 (6 bases). CDR3 size: 16 residues. The germline CDR1 and CDR2 sequences are KGHSH and LQKENI. Trimming removed 5 bases at V and 4 bases at J, with 20 bases between.

The chain carries TRBV18 and TRBJ1-6; tentatively, D is TRBD1 (5 bases). V was cut by 3 bases and J by 10 bases, with 10 bases left in between. The CDR3 totals 13 residues. Germline V gene lookup returns CDR1 KGHSH and CDR2 LQKENI. CDR3 DNA: TGTGCCAGCTCACCGAGCAGGGAATCACCCCTCCACTTT. This translates into CASSPSRESPLHF.

V and J are TRBV20-1 and TRBJ1-2; TRBD1 agrees at 7 bases. The CDR3 is 11 amino acids. The germline V gene encodes CDR1 DFQATT and CDR2 SNEGSKA (reference sequence). V shed 4 bases, J shed 8 bases, and the junction held 4 bases outside the gene matches. The CDR3 bases are TGCAGTGCTAAGACAGGGCACGGCTACACCTTC. Protein product: CSAKTGHGYTF.

V usage is TRBV28 and J usage is TRBJ1-2, with D possibly being TRBD1 (5 bases). The CDR3 spans 17 residues. Germline values: CDR1 MDHEN, CDR2 SYDVKM. V lost 2 bases to trimming and J lost 6 bases, with 22 bases between them. CDR3 in amino acids: CASSLSGLRLGPDGYTF. CDR3 bases: TGTGCCAGCAGTTTAAGTGGATTGAGGCTGGGGCCAGATGGCTACACCTTC.

The chain employs TRBV2 and TRBJ1-1; D is perhaps TRBD1 (5 bases). Germline CDR1 SNHLY, CDR2 FYNNEI. The CDR3 extends over 13 amino acids. Trimming cost V 6 bases and J 5 bases, with 13 bases left between them. The CDR3 DNA follows: TGTGCCAGCAGCGCTCAGGGTGAGACTGAAGCTTTCTTT. Translating it yields CASSAQGETEAFF.